This T cell receptor beta chain was profiled in a study of identical twins. Study results and caveats: Within monozygotic twins, out-of-frame TCR alpha sharing was underestimated by the models.

In the case of this clonotype: Its target is unknown.

Template switching added a universal primer site; cDNA carried unique molecular identifiers. TCRdb called the 5' RACE reads again in MiXCR, with one record for every CDR3 protein. The sample has 1.5 million to 2 million distinct CDR3 sequences; roughly 35% are singletons. Sequences were obtained from cord blood. This TCR came from a newborn girl in good health.

This CDR3 is CSVEGPLGSYEQYF. CDR3 in DNA: TGCAGCGTTGAAGGGCCCCTGGGGTCCTACGAGCAGTACTTC. The chain carries TRBV29-1 and TRBJ2-4, with D uncertain. Gene TRBJ2-7 matches the end of the DNA better, so the J call may be wrong. Germline CDR1 and CDR2: SQVTM and ANQGSEA. This CDR3 spans 14 amino acids.